Reported below is one T cell receptor beta chain. The CDR3 length is 15 residues. Deletions cut 5 bases from V and 8 bases from J, with 16 bases between. Per the germline V gene, CDR1 is SGHTA and CDR2 is FQGNSA. These data originate in a study of blood T cells in healthy people across ages. A second roughly 7 to 12 cycle PCR used barcoded and J-beta primers. TCRdb re-derived calls from the 5' RACE reads in MiXCR, one entry per CDR3 protein. The sample holds fewer than 2,000,000 distinct CDR3 sequences, about 39% seen once. The TCR comes from a human donor in good health. The sample consisted of blood. The V and J genes are TRBV7-2 and TRBJ1-6, with a weak D call TRBD1 (6 bases). The CDR3 DNA reads TGTGCCAGCAGCCGACAGCTGGGGGGGCATTCACCCCTCCACTTT. It codes for CASSRQLGGHSPLHF.